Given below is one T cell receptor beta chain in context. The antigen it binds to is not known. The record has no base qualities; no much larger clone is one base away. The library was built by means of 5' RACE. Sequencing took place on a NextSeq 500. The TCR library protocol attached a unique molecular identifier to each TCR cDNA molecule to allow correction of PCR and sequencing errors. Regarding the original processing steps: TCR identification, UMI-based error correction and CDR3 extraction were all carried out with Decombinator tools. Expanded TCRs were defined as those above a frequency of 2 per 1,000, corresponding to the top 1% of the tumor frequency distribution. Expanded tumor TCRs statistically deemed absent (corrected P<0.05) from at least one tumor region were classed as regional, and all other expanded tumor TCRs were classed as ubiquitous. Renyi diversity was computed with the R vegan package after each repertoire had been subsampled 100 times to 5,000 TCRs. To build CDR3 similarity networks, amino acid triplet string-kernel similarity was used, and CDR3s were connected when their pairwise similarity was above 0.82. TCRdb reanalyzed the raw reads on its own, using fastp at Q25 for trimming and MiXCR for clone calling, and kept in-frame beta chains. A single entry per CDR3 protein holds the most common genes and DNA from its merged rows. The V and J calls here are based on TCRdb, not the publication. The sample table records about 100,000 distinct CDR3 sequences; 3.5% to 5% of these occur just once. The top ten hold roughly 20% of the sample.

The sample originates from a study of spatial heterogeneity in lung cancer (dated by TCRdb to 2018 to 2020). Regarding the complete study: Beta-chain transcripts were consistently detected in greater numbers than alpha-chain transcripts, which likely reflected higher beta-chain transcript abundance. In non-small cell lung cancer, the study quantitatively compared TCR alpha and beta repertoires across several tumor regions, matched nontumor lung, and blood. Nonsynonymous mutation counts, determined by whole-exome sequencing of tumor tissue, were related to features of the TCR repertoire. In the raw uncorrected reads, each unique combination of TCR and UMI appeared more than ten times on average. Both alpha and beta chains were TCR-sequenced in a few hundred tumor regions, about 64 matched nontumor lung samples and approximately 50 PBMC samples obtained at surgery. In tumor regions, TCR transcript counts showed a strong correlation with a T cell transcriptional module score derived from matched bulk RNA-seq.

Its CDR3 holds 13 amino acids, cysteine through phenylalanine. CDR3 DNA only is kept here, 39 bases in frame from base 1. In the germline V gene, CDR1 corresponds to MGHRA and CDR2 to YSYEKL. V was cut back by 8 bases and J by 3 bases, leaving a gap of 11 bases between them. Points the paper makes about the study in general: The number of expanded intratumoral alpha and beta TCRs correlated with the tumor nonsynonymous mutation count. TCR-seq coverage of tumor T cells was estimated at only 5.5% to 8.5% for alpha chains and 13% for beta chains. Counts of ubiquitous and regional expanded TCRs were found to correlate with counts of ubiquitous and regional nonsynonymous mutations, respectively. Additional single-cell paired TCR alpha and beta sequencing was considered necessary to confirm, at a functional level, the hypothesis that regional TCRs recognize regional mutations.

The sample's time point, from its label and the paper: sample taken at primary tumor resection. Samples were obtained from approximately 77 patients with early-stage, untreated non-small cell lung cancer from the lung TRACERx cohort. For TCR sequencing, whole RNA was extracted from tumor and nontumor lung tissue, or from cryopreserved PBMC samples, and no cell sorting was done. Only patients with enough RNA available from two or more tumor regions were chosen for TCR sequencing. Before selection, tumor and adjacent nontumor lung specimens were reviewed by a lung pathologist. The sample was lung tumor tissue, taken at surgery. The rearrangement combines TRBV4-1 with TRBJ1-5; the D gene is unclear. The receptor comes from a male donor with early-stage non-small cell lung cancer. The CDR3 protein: CASSEGDNQPQHF. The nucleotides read TGCGCCAGCTCCGAAGGCGACAATCAGCCCCAGCATTTT.